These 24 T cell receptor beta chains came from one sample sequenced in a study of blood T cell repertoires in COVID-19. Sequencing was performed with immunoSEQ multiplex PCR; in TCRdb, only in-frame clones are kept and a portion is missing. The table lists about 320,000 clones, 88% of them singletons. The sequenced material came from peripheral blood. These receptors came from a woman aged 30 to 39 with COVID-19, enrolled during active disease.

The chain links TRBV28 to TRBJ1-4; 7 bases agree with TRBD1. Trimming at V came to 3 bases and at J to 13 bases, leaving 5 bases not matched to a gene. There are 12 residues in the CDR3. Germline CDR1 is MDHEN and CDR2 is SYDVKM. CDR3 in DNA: TGTGCCAGCAGTTTCGTGAGGGGGCCACTGTTTTTT. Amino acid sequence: CASSFVRGPLFF.

The CDR3 DNA is TGTGCCAGCAGTGTAGTACAGGACTATGGCTACACCTTC. This encodes CASSVVQDYGYTF. The chain has TRBV2 and TRBJ1-2; TRBD1 is a possible D gene (5 bases). Germline V CDR1 and CDR2: SNHLY, FYNNEI. The CDR3 length is 13 residues. V was shortened by 4 bases and J by 3 bases, with 9 bases between the two germline ends.

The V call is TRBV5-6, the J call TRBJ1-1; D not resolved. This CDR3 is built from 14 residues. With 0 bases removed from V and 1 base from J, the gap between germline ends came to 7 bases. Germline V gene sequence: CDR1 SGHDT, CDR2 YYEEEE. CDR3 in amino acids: CASSLGSRNTEAFF. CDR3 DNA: TGTGCCAGCAGCTTGGGGAGTCGGAACACTGAAGCTTTCTTT.

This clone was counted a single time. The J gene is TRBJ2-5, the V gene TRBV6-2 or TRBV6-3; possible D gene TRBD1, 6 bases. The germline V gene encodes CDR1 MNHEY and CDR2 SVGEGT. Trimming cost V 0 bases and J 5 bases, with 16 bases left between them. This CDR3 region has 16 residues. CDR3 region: CASSYSIGARGETQYF. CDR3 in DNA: TGTGCCAGCAGTTACTCGATTGGAGCAAGGGGGGAGACCCAGTACTTC.

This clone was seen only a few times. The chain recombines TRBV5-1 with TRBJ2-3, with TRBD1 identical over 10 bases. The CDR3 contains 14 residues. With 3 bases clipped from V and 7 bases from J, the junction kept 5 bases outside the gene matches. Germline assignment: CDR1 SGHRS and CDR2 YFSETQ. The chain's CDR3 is CASSSGQGDYTQYF. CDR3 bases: TGCGCCAGCAGCTCCGGACAGGGGGATTATACGCAGTATTTT.

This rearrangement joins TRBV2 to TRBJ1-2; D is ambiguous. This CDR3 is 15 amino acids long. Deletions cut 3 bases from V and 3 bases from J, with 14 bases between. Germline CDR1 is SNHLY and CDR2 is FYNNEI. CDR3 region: CASSDGQAVYYGYTF. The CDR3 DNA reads TGTGCCAGCAGTGACGGTCAGGCTGTTTACTATGGCTACACCTTC.

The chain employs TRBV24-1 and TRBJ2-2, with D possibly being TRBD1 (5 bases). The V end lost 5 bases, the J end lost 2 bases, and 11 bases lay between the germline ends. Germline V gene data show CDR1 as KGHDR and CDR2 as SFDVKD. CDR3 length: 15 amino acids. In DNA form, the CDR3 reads TGTGCCACCAGTGGGACGACAGTAAACACCGGGGAGCTGTTTTTT. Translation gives CATSGTTVNTGELFF.

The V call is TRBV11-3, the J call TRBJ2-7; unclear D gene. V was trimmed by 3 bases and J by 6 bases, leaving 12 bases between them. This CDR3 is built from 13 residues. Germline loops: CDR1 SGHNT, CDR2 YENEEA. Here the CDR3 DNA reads TGTGCCAGCAGCTTCCCCCCACCGCGCGAGCAGTACTTC. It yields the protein CASSFPPPREQYF.

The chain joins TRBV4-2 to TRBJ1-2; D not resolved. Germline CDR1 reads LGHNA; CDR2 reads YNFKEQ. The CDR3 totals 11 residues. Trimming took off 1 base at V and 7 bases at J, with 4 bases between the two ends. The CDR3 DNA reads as TGTGCCAGCAGCCAAGCCAGTGGCTACACCTTC. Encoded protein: CASSQASGYTF.

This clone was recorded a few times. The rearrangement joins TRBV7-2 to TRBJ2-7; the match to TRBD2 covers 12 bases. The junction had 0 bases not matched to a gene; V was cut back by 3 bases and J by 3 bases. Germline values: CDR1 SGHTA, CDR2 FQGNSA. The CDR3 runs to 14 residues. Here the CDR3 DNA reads TGTGCCAGCAGCTTGGGACTAGCGGGCTACGAGCAGTACTTC. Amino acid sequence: CASSLGLAGYEQYF.

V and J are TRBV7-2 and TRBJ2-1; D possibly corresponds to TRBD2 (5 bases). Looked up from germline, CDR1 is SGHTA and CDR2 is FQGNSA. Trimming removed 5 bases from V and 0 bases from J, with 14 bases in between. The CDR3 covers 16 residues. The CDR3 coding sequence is TGTGCCAGCAGCCCCCGGACTGGGAGCTCCTACAATGAGCAGTTCTTC. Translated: CASSPRTGSSYNEQFF. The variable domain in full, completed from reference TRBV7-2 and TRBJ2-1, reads GAGVSQSPSNKVTEKGKDVELRCDPISGHTALYWYRQSLGQGLEFLIYFQGNSAPDKSGLPSDRFSAERTGGSVSTLTIQRTQQEDSAVYLCASSPRTGSSYNEQFFGPGTRLTVL.

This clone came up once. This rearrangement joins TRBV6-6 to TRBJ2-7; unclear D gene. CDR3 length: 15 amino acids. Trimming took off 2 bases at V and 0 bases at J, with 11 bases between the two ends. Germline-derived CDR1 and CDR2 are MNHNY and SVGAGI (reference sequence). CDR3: CASSYEISPSYEQYF. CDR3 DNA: TGTGCCAGCAGTTACGAGATATCACCCTCCTACGAGCAGTACTTC.

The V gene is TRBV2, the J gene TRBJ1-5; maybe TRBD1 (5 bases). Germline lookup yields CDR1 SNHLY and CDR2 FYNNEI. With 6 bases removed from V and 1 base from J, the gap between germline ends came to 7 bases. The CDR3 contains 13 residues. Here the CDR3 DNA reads TGTGCCAGCAGGGGACTAAGCAATCAGCCCCAGCATTTT. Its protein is CASRGLSNQPQHF. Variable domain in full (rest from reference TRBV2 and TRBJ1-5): EPEVTQTPSHQVTQMGQEVILRCVPISNHLYFYWYRQILGQKVEFLVSFYNNEISEKSEIFDDQFSVERPDGSNFTLKIRSTKLEDSAMYFCASRGLSNQPQHFGDGTRLSIL.

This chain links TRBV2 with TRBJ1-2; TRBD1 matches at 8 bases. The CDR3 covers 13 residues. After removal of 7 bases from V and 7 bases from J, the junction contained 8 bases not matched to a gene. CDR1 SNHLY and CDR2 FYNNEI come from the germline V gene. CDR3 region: CASNLDRGTGYTF. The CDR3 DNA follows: TGTGCCAGCAACCTAGACAGGGGTACTGGCTACACCTTC.

The CDR3 DNA is TGTGCCAGCAGTACACCGGGACAACCCTATGGCTACACCTTC. Its protein is CASSTPGQPYGYTF. V gene TRBV6-6 combines with J gene TRBJ1-2; possibly TRBD1 for D (6 bases). V lost 5 bases to trimming and J lost 4 bases, with 14 bases between them. This CDR3 comprises 14 residues. Germline V gives CDR1 MNHNY, CDR2 SVGAGI (reference sequence).

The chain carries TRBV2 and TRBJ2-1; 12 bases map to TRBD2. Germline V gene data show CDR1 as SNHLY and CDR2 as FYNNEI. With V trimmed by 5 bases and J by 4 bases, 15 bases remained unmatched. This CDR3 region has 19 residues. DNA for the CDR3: TGTGCCAGCAGTCTCGAGCTTACTAGCGGGGGGCCCAAATACAATGAGCAGTTCTTC. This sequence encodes CASSLELTSGGPKYNEQFF.

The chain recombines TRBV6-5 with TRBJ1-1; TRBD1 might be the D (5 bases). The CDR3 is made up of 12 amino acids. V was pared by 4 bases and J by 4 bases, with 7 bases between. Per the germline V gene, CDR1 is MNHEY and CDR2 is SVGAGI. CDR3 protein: CASSSRATEAFF. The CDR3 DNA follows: TGTGCCAGCAGTTCCAGGGCCACTGAAGCTTTCTTT.

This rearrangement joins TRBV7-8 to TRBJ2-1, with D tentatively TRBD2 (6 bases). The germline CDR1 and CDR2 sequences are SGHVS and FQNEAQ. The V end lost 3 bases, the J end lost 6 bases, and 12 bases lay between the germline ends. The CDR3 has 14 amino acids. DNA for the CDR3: TGTGCCAGCAGCTTGCTCGGGGGAACCAATGAGCAGTTCTTC. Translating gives CASSLLGGTNEQFF.

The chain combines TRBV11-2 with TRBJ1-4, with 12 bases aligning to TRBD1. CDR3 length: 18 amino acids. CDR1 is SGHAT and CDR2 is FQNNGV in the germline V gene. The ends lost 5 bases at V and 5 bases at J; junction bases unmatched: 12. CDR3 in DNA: TGTGCCAGCAGCCCCACGTGGGACAGGGGGCCGGTGAATGAAAAACTGTTTTTT. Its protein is CASSPTWDRGPVNEKLFF.

Here the CDR3 DNA reads TGTGCCAGCAGTTTATTCGGAGGTTCTGTGCCCCAGCATTTT. This encodes CASSLFGGSVPQHF. The V and J genes are TRBV28 and TRBJ1-5; D is unresolved. Germline V CDR1 and CDR2: MDHEN, SYDVKM. V gave up 1 base and J gave up 9 bases, with 13 bases separating them. The CDR3 is made up of 14 amino acids. The complete variable domain, with remaining parts taken from reference TRBV28 and TRBJ1-5, reads DVKVTQSSRYLVKRTGEKVFLECVQDMDHENMFWYRQDPGLGLRLIYFSYDVKMKEKGDIPEGYSVSREKKERFSLILESASTNQTSMYLCASSLFGGSVPQHFGDGTRLSIL.

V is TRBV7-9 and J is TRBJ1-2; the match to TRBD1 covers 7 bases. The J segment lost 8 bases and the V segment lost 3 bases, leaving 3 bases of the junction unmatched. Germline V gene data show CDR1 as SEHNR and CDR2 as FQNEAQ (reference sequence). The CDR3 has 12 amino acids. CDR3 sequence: CASSLTGLGYTF. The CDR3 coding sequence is TGTGCCAGCAGCTTGACAGGGTTAGGCTACACCTTC.

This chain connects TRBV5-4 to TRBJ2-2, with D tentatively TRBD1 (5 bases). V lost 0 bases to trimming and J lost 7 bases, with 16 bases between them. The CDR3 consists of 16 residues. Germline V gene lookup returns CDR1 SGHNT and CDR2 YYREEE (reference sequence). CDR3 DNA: TGTGCCAGCAGCTTGGACGGCAGGGCTGGTTTCGGGGAGCTGTTTTTT. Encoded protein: CASSLDGRAGFGELFF.

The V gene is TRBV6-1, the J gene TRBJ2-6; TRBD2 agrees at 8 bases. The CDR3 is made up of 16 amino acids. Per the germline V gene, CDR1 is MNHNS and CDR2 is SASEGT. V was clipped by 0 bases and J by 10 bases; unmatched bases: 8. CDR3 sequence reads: CASSEALGGVRNVLTF. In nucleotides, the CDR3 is TGTGCCAGCAGTGAAGCTCTCGGGGGGGTGCGAAACGTCCTGACTTTC.

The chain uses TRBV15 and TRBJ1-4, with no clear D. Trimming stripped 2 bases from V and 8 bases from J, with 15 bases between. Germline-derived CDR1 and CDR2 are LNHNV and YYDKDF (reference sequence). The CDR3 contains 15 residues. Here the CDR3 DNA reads TGTGCCACCAGCAGATATCCTTCGGGTTTCGAAAAACTGTTTTTT. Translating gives CATSRYPSGFEKLFF.